The 27 T cell receptor beta chains presented below share a single source sample, sequenced in a study of cytomegalovirus exposure and HLA in healthy donors. The study ran its PCR with 60 Vbeta and 13 Jbeta primers. Libraries were prepared by immunoSEQ multiplex PCR; TCRdb keeps only in-frame clonotypes and omits some of them. This sample contains 130,000 or so clones. Sequences were obtained from PBMCs. The receptors here all came from a woman in her late teens or twenties in good health and CMV-seronegative.

CDR3 region: CASSQDSIWSAGASTPRAKNIQYF. CDR3 bases: TGTGCCAGCAGCCAAGATAGTATATGGTCAGCGGGAGCATCCACCCCCCGCGCCAAAAACATTCAGTACTTC. V usage is TRBV14 and J usage is TRBJ2-4; 8 positions match TRBD2. Germline V gene data show CDR1 as SGHDN and CDR2 as FVKESK. J lost 1 base, V lost 0 bases, and 26 bases had no gene match. The CDR3 has 24 residues.

The chain couples TRBV4-1 to TRBJ2-7; tentatively, D is TRBD1 (6 bases). The germline V gene has CDR1 MGHRA and CDR2 YSYEKL. The CDR3 is made up of 15 amino acids. This CDR3 is CASSQEWAQGYAQYV. The CDR3 nucleotides read TGCGCCAGCAGCCAAGAGTGGGCACAGGGTTACGCGCAGTACGTC.

The V call is TRBV25-1, the J call TRBJ1-1, with D perhaps TRBD1 (5 bases). V lost 1 base and J 2 bases, leaving 20 bases between the germline ends. From germline, CDR1 is MGHDK and CDR2 SYGVNS. This CDR3 comprises 18 residues. CDR3 bases: TGTGCCAGCAGTGAATTTTACCCCCCTCAGGGTCGTAACACTGAAGCTTTCTTT. Its protein product is CASSEFYPPQGRNTEAFF.

The chain carries TRBV9 and TRBJ2-2; 12 bases are a match to TRBD2. The J segment lost 6 bases and the V segment lost 3 bases, leaving 12 bases of the junction unmatched. Germline loops: CDR1 SGDLS, CDR2 YYNGEE. The CDR3 runs to 18 residues. The CDR3 spells CASSAPRVLAGGAGELFF. CDR3 sequence (DNA): TGTGCCAGCAGCGCCCCAAGAGTACTAGCGGGAGGTGCCGGGGAGCTGTTTTTT.

The J gene is TRBJ2-1, the V gene TRBV7-9; 9 bases match TRBD1. Germline V CDR1 and CDR2: SEHNR, FQNEAQ (reference sequence). This CDR3 spans 12 amino acids. V was pared by 5 bases and J by 16 bases, with 9 bases of the junction left unmatched. CDR3 DNA: TGTGCCAGCAGCCAGGACAGGGGCCGTCCTTTCTTC. The encoded protein is CASSQDRGRPFF.

The chain is built from TRBV5-1 and TRBJ2-5, with TRBD2 identical over 8 bases. After removal of 0 bases from V and 5 bases from J, the junction contained 6 bases not matched to a gene. Germline CDR1 reads SGHRS; CDR2 reads YFSETQ. The CDR3 contains 15 residues. This chain's CDR3 is CASSLDTGGGETQYF. The CDR3 coding sequence is TGCGCCAGCAGCTTGGATACGGGAGGGGGGGAGACCCAGTACTTC.

The rearrangement links TRBV11-2 to TRBJ2-5; 13 bases match TRBD2. This CDR3 comprises 16 residues. V was clipped by 5 bases and J by 4 bases; unmatched bases: 7. Germline assignment: CDR1 SGHAT and CDR2 FQNNGV. Here the CDR3 reads CASSPGTSGVGETQYF. The CDR3 region has the DNA TGTGCCAGCAGCCCCGGGACTAGCGGGGTAGGAGAGACCCAGTACTTC.

The J gene is TRBJ2-1, the V gene TRBV30; TRBD1 agrees at 7 bases. Trimming at V came to 4 bases and at J to 3 bases, leaving 3 bases not matched to a gene. The CDR3 consists of 13 residues. CDR1 is GTSNPN, CDR2 SVGIG, per germline (reference sequence). The CDR3 DNA reads as TGTGCCTGGAAACGGGACAGCTACAATGAGCAGTTCTTC. Translating it yields CAWKRDSYNEQFF.

The chain links TRBV9 to TRBJ2-1; 7 bases agree with TRBD2. After removal of 1 base from V and 5 bases from J, the junction contained 9 bases not matched to a gene. Germline V CDR1 and CDR2: SGDLS, YYNGEE. The CDR3 contains 16 residues. This chain's CDR3 is CASSVWAGELNNEQFF. The CDR3, as DNA: TGTGCCAGCAGCGTATGGGCGGGAGAATTGAACAATGAGCAGTTCTTC.

The chain joins TRBV18 to TRBJ1-1; no clear D gene. The CDR3 is 14 residues long. Germline V gene data show CDR1 as KGHSH and CDR2 as LQKENI. Trimming removed 1 base at V and 0 bases at J, with 6 bases between. The CDR3 sequence is CASSPLQMNTEAFF. The CDR3 coding sequence is TGTGCCAGCTCACCACTGCAGATGAACACTGAAGCTTTCTTT.

This chain connects TRBV19 to TRBJ2-3; 10 bases match TRBD1. The germline gives CDR1 LNHDA, CDR2 SQIVND (reference sequence). The V and J ends lost 2 bases and 2 bases, in that order; junction bases with no gene match: 4. This CDR3 has 16 amino acids. The CDR3 reads CASSIMGTGATDTQYF. The CDR3 bases are TGTGCCAGTAGTATAATGGGGACAGGGGCCACAGATACGCAGTATTTT.

The chain joins TRBV7-6 to TRBJ2-4, with D possibly being TRBD1 (6 bases). CDR3 length equals 14 residues. V was clipped by 2 bases and J by 9 bases, with 14 bases between them. CDR1 SGHVS and CDR2 FNYEAQ come from the germline V gene. CDR3 residues: CASSLTGKFSIQYF. DNA of the CDR3: TGTGCCAGCAGCTTAACAGGGAAGTTCAGCATTCAGTACTTC.

Comment on this clone: In the same sample, other DNA sequences code for this CDR3. V gene TRBV7-3 combines with J gene TRBJ2-5; a possible D gene is TRBD1 (5 bases). V lost 5 bases and J 2 bases, leaving 9 bases between the germline ends. Per the germline V gene, CDR1 is SGHTA and CDR2 is FQGTGA. This CDR3 comprises 13 residues. CDR3 protein: CASSVDRQETQYF. CDR3 nucleotide sequence: TGTGCCAGCAGCGTCGACAGACAAGAGACCCAGTACTTC.

The chain couples TRBV4-2 to TRBJ2-5; 13 bases fit TRBD2. Germline CDR1 LGHNA, CDR2 YNFKEQ. This CDR3 is built from 15 residues. The ends lost 0 bases at V and 14 bases at J; junction bases unmatched: 9. In DNA, the CDR3 is TGTGCCAGCAGCCAAGATCTAGGAGGGACTAGCGGGACCTACTTC. Protein product: CASSQDLGGTSGTYF.

This chain joins TRBV11-2 and TRBJ1-1, with 7 bases aligning to TRBD1. The CDR3 covers 15 residues. J gave up 1 base and V 4 bases, and 6 bases lay outside the gene matches. Germline V gene lookup returns CDR1 SGHAT and CDR2 FQNNGV. The CDR3 DNA reads as TGTGCCAGCAGCTGGGGTTACAGGGGGAACACTGAAGCTTTCTTT. This translates into CASSWGYRGNTEAFF.

V is TRBV6-5 and J is TRBJ1-2; possible D gene TRBD1, 6 bases. Germline V gene lookup returns CDR1 MNHEY and CDR2 SVGAGI. The CDR3 is 14 residues long. The ends were cut back, 6 bases at V and 4 bases at J, with 15 bases in the middle. The CDR3 sequence is CASSNGGLGYGYTF. DNA for the CDR3: TGTGCCAGCAGCAATGGGGGCCTCGGCTATGGCTACACCTTC.

V gene TRBV7-8 combines with J gene TRBJ2-5; the match to TRBD1 covers 7 bases. This CDR3 is built from 16 residues. J lost 0 bases, V lost 0 bases, and 4 bases had no gene match. CDR1 is SGHVS, CDR2 FQNEAQ, per germline. The DNA for the CDR3 is TGTGCCAGCAGCTTAGCCGGGACAGTGTACCAAGAGACCCAGTACTTC. It yields the protein CASSLAGTVYQETQYF.

The chain combines TRBV7-3 with TRBJ2-1; TRBD2 agrees at 13 bases. The germline V gene encodes CDR1 SGHTA and CDR2 FQGTGA. J gave up 7 bases and V 5 bases, and 11 bases lay outside the gene matches. The CDR3 consists of 17 residues. This CDR3 reads CASSPLPGTSGINEQFF. The DNA for the CDR3 is TGTGCCAGCAGCCCTCTTCCCGGGACTAGCGGGATAAATGAGCAGTTCTTC.

This chain joins TRBV19 and TRBJ2-3; TRBD2 matches 12 bases. The germline CDR1 and CDR2 sequences are LNHDA and SQIVND (reference sequence). There are 16 residues in the CDR3. Trimming at V came to 0 bases and at J to 3 bases, leaving 1 base not matched to a gene. CDR3 sequence (DNA): TGTGCCAGTAGTATAGAGGGGACTAGCGGGACAGATACGCAGTATTTT. Its translation is CASSIEGTSGTDTQYF.

The V and J genes are TRBV7-8 and TRBJ1-2; TRBD1 might be the D (6 bases). Germline CDR1 and CDR2: SGHVS and FQNEAQ. V was cut by 1 base and J by 2 bases, with 8 bases left in between. The CDR3 is made up of 14 amino acids. CDR3 loop: CASSLVQGNYGYTF. The CDR3 DNA reads TGTGCCAGCAGCTTAGTTCAGGGGAACTATGGCTACACCTTC.

J is TRBJ1-1 and V is TRBV5-1; 7 bases map to TRBD1. CDR3 length equals 14 residues. Germline values: CDR1 SGHRS, CDR2 YFSETQ. Trimming took 0 bases from V and 4 from J; bases not matched to a gene: 3. The CDR3, as DNA: TGCGCCAGCAGCTTGGCCGCAGGGGGCACTGAAGCTTTCTTT. The encoded protein is CASSLAAGGTEAFF.

This chain uses TRBV27 with TRBJ2-3, with 8 positions matching TRBD2. Per the germline V gene, CDR1 is MNHEY and CDR2 is SMNVEV (reference sequence). The CDR3 loop spans 17 amino acids. V shed 4 bases and J 4 bases; nucleotides not matched to a gene: 13. This CDR3 reads CASSYTRGSGSPDTQYF. The CDR3 DNA reads TGTGCCAGCAGTTACACTCGGGGAAGCGGGAGTCCAGATACGCAGTATTTT.

This chain uses TRBV7-2 with TRBJ1-1; D is perhaps TRBD1 (5 bases). CDR1 is SGHTA, CDR2 FQGNSA, per germline. CDR3 length equals 16 residues. V was clipped by 4 bases and J by 3 bases, with 18 bases between them. The CDR3 nucleotides read TGTGCCAGCAGCTCCTCCGCTACGATCAGGGACACTGAAGCTTTCTTT. It yields the protein CASSSSATIRDTEAFF.

The chain recombines TRBV13 with TRBJ2-7; TRBD2 aligns across 12 bases. V was clipped by 0 bases and J by 0 bases; unmatched bases: 9. Looked up from germline, CDR1 is PRHDT and CDR2 is FYEKMQ (reference sequence). The CDR3 loop spans 19 amino acids. CDR3 in DNA: TGTGCCAGCAGCTTAGGTTTACTAGCGGGAGGTTCCAGCTCCTACGAGCAGTACTTC. This gives the protein CASSLGLLAGGSSSYEQYF.

The chain links TRBV19 to TRBJ2-1; 13 nucleotides line up with TRBD2. CDR1 and CDR2 (germline): LNHDA, SQIVND (reference sequence). The CDR3 totals 18 residues. J lost 1 base, V lost 4 bases, and 7 bases had no gene match. The CDR3 region has the DNA TGTGCCAGTAGTACAGATAAGACTAGCGGGAGGTCCTACAATGAGCAGTTCTTC. This codes for CASSTDKTSGRSYNEQFF.

The chain recombines TRBV11-2 with TRBJ1-2; D is possibly TRBD1 (5 bases). This CDR3 is 16 amino acids long. The germline CDR1 and CDR2 sequences are SGHAT and FQNNGV. V lost 0 bases, J lost 0 bases, and 11 bases lay in between. The CDR3 bases are TGTGCCAGCAGCTTAGATAGGCAGGGCCCTAACTATGGCTACACCTTC. It codes for CASSLDRQGPNYGYTF.

This sequence joins TRBV19 and TRBJ2-2; weak D call: TRBD2 (5 bases). The CDR3 has 15 residues. CDR1 and CDR2 from the germline V gene are LNHDA and SQIVND (reference sequence). V lost 1 base and J lost 2, with 8 bases in between. The CDR3 spells CASSIGAVNTGELFF. CDR3 coding DNA: TGTGCCAGTAGTATAGGAGCGGTAAACACCGGGGAGCTGTTTTTT.